This passage covers 30 T cell receptor beta chains from one sample sequenced in a study of blood T cell repertoires in COVID-19. Data came from immunoSEQ multiplex PCR; TCRdb stores just in-frame clones and leaves some out. This sample has about 220,000 clones, with around four fifths found just once. The specimen sequenced was PBMCs or T cells enriched from blood (not recorded which). These receptors all come from a woman in her forties or fifties who had been exposed to COVID-19.

The rearrangement joins TRBV12-3 or TRBV12-4 to TRBJ1-1; TRBD1 matches at 7 bases. CDR3 length: 13 amino acids. V lost 3 bases to trimming and J lost 8 bases; unmatched junction nucleotides: 6. The DNA of the CDR3 is TGTGCCAGCAGTTTTAGGGGGCGCCGGGAAGCTTTCTTT. Its protein is CASSFRGRREAFF.

The rearrangement uses TRBV2 and TRBJ2-1; TRBD2 matches 10 bases. Trimming at V came to 6 bases and at J to 7 bases, leaving 9 bases not matched to a gene. This CDR3 is built from 15 residues. Germline assignment: CDR1 SNHLY and CDR2 FYNNEI. The CDR3 protein is CASRGAGGRLNEQFF. The CDR3 bases are TGTGCCAGCAGAGGAGCGGGGGGGCGGTTAAATGAGCAGTTCTTC.

The count of this clone is one. V usage is TRBV2 and J usage is TRBJ1-1, with 7 positions matching TRBD1. CDR1 SNHLY and CDR2 FYNNEI come from the germline V gene. The ends lost 6 bases at V and 6 bases at J; junction bases unmatched: 1. The CDR3 totals 11 residues. The CDR3 protein is CASRQGSEAFF. The CDR3 coding sequence is TGTGCCAGCAGACAGGGGTCTGAAGCTTTCTTT. Full variable domain (outside the CDR3, taken from reference TRBV2 and TRBJ1-1): EPEVTQTPSHQVTQMGQEVILRCVPISNHLYFYWYRQILGQKVEFLVSFYNNEISEKSEIFDDQFSVERPDGSNFTLKIRSTKLEDSAMYFCASRQGSEAFFGQGTRLTVV.

The V call is TRBV29-1, the J call TRBJ2-7; D might be TRBD1 (5 bases). The germline CDR1 and CDR2 sequences are SQVTM and ANQGSEA. The V gene lost 7 bases and the J gene lost 6 bases, with 13 bases spanning the gap. The CDR3 extends over 11 amino acids. DNA of the CDR3: TGCAGCGCCTCAGGGTCCGCCGAGCAGTACTTC. Protein product: CSASGSAEQYF.

The table lists this clone with a count of one. This chain connects TRBV14 to TRBJ2-1, with D tentatively TRBD2 (6 bases). The CDR3 covers 16 residues. CDR1 and CDR2 from the germline V gene are SGHDN and FVKESK. V gave up 0 bases and J gave up 10 bases, with 19 bases separating them. CDR3 sequence (DNA): TGTGCCAGCAGCCAAGATCTCGGGCTCTCGGGAGCGGAGCAGTTCTTC. Translating gives CASSQDLGLSGAEQFF.

This clone appeared many times. The chain has TRBV6-1 and TRBJ1-5; unclear D gene. Germline loops: CDR1 MNHNS, CDR2 SASEGT. V lost 1 base and J lost 9, with 4 bases in between. The CDR3 runs 11 residues. The DNA for the CDR3 is TGTGCCAGCAGTGAAGGGAGGCCCCAGCATTTT. It translates to CASSEGRPQHF.

The chain carries TRBV7-9 and TRBJ2-1; D is ambiguous. Trimming removed 5 bases at V and 7 bases at J, with 6 bases between. Germline lookup yields CDR1 SEHNR and CDR2 FQNEAQ (reference sequence). This CDR3 contains 11 residues. The CDR3 coding sequence is TGTGCCAGCAGCCCCCAGAATGAGCAGTTCTTC. Translation: CASSPQNEQFF.

This sequence joins TRBV28 and TRBJ1-2; 8 bases are a match to TRBD1. V trimming: 5 bases; J trimming: 8 bases; junction bases outside the gene matches: 7. This CDR3 has 13 amino acids. Germline V CDR1 and CDR2: MDHEN, SYDVKM. The CDR3 DNA reads TGTGCCAGCAGTCGCACAGGGGGTGGGGGCTACACCTTC. Translating it yields CASSRTGGGGYTF.

This clone was seen a handful of times. The chain links TRBV5-5 to TRBJ1-1; TRBD1 might be the D (6 bases). Between the trimmed V and J ends, which lost 0 bases and 6 bases, there was a span of 15 bases. The CDR3 spans 15 residues. Germline assignment: CDR1 SGHKS and CDR2 YYEKEE (reference sequence). In DNA, the CDR3 is TGTGCCAGCAGCTTGGGGCAGGGCCCAGGGGCTGAAGCTTTCTTT. It encodes CASSLGQGPGAEAFF.

CDR3 in amino acids: CASSPRVDTEAFF. CDR3 nucleotides: TGTGCCAGCTCACCGAGAGTAGACACTGAAGCTTTCTTT. The chain employs TRBV18 and TRBJ1-1, with no clear D. V lost 3 bases and J lost 3, with 8 bases in between. This CDR3 is built from 13 residues. Germline CDR1 and CDR2: KGHSH and LQKENI.

This chain connects TRBV7-2 to TRBJ1-1; tentative D call: TRBD1 (5 bases). V lost 5 bases to trimming and J lost 2 bases, with 15 bases between them. This CDR3 is 15 amino acids long. CDR1 and CDR2 (germline): SGHTA, FQGNSA. CDR3 in DNA: TGTGCCAGCAGCCCAGACGACAGTATTAACACTGAAGCTTTCTTT. Its protein product is CASSPDDSINTEAFF.

This chain links TRBV6-2 or TRBV6-3 with TRBJ1-3; D unresolved. Trimming took 2 bases from V and 4 from J, leaving 6 bases between them. Germline V gene lookup returns CDR1 MNHEY and CDR2 SVGEGT. The CDR3 is 13 amino acids. CDR3 amino acids: CASSYTRGNTIYF. CDR3 nucleotides: TGTGCCAGCAGTTACACCAGAGGAAACACCATATATTTT.

This chain links TRBV6-5 with TRBJ1-1; possible D gene TRBD1, 5 bases. V shed 5 bases and J shed 5 bases, with 18 bases lying between them. Germline CDR1 and CDR2: MNHEY and SVGAGI. The length of the CDR3 is 15 residues. The CDR3: CASSQRDDRRTEAFF. CDR3 bases: TGTGCCAGCAGTCAAAGGGATGACAGAAGGACTGAAGCTTTCTTT.

The J gene is TRBJ1-1, the V gene TRBV6-4, with D tentatively TRBD1 (5 bases). The V end was cut by 6 bases, the J end by 2 bases, with 13 bases between. Germline values: CDR1 MRHNA, CDR2 SNTAGT. There are 14 residues in the CDR3. DNA for the CDR3: TGTGCCAGCAGGGGGAGGGACTACAACACTGAAGCTTTCTTT. Protein: CASRGRDYNTEAFF.

This chain connects TRBV11-2 to TRBJ2-7; 13 positions match TRBD2. V gave up 0 bases and J gave up 4 bases; unmatched junction bases: 12. Germline assignment: CDR1 SGHAT and CDR2 FQNNGV. The CDR3 is made up of 19 amino acids. The CDR3 here is CASSLEGPGTSGVLYEQYF. DNA for the CDR3: TGTGCCAGCAGCTTAGAGGGGCCTGGGACTAGCGGGGTCTTGTACGAGCAGTACTTC.

The table lists this clone with a count of one. The chain combines TRBV4-1 with TRBJ1-4; D might be TRBD1 (6 bases). The germline V gene encodes CDR1 MGHRA and CDR2 YSYEKL. Trimming removed 0 bases at V and 8 bases at J, with 19 bases between. The length of the CDR3 is 17 residues. CDR3 amino acids: CASSQEGGLRGQEKLFF. CDR3 in DNA: TGCGCCAGCAGCCAAGAGGGTGGGCTACGAGGACAGGAAAAACTGTTTTTT.

This clone was found a few times. V and J are TRBV5-1 and TRBJ1-5, with 7 bases matching TRBD1. With V trimmed by 0 bases and J by 4 bases, 4 bases remained unmatched. Germline CDR1 and CDR2: SGHRS and YFSETQ. This CDR3 spans 15 amino acids. The CDR3 DNA follows: TGCGCCAGCAGCTTGGCAGGGGGGAGGAATCAGCCCCAGCATTTT. Protein sequence: CASSLAGGRNQPQHF.

The CDR3 loop is CATSDGRNQPQHF. CDR3 DNA: TGTGCCACCAGTGACGGGAGAAATCAGCCCCAGCATTTT. The chain has TRBV24-1 and TRBJ1-5, with D uncertain. V lost 4 bases and J 4 bases, leaving 7 bases between the germline ends. The CDR3 is 13 amino acids. The germline CDR1 and CDR2 sequences are KGHDR and SFDVKD.

The chain recombines TRBV28 with TRBJ1-4; 7 bases are shared with TRBD1. Germline V CDR1 and CDR2: MDHEN, SYDVKM. There are 14 residues in the CDR3. With V trimmed by 3 bases and J by 7 bases, 5 bases remained unmatched. In DNA, the CDR3 is TGTGCCAGCAGTTTGGCACAGGGGAGTGAAAAACTGTTTTTT. Protein product: CASSLAQGSEKLFF.

This chain links TRBV28 with TRBJ2-3; 8 bases match TRBD1. The V gene's germline CDR1 is MDHEN and CDR2 SYDVKM. The CDR3 consists of 16 residues. V gave up 5 bases and J gave up 3 bases; unmatched junction bases: 10. CDR3 region: CASSADREGRTDTQYF. Written as DNA, the CDR3 is TGTGCCAGCAGTGCGGACAGGGAAGGTCGGACAGATACGCAGTATTTT.

Only one count was recorded for this clone. This chain links TRBV13 with TRBJ2-7; TRBD1 agrees at 8 bases. This CDR3 has 13 residues. Trimming took 3 bases from V and 5 from J; bases not matched to a gene: 3. CDR1 PRHDT and CDR2 FYEKMQ come from the germline V gene (reference sequence). DNA for the CDR3: TGTGCCAGCAGCTTCGACAGGGGCCACGAGCAGTACTTC. Protein: CASSFDRGHEQYF.

The chain joins TRBV5-5 to TRBJ1-2, with D unclear. Trimming shortened V by 1 base and J by 1 base, and 14 bases separated the two germline ends. There are 16 residues in the CDR3. The germline gives CDR1 SGHKS, CDR2 YYEKEE (reference sequence). CDR3 residues: CASSLNWRPNNYGYTF. CDR3 DNA: TGTGCCAGCAGCTTGAACTGGAGGCCCAATAACTATGGCTACACCTTC.

A few counts support this clone. V gene TRBV7-9 combines with J gene TRBJ2-1; D is unclear. Germline-derived CDR1 and CDR2 are SEHNR and FQNEAQ (reference sequence). Trimming pared 5 bases from V and 6 bases from J, leaving 8 bases between. The CDR3 has 12 residues. The CDR3 DNA sequence: TGTGCCAGCAGCCTCTATGGCAATGAGCAGTTCTTC. This translates into CASSLYGNEQFF.

J is TRBJ2-7 and V is TRBV12-3 or TRBV12-4; D unclear. The CDR3 is 12 residues long. V lost 5 bases to trimming and J lost 3 bases, with 8 bases between them. The CDR3 DNA reads TGTGCCAGCAGTCCTACCGTCTACGAGCAGTACTTC. Translating it yields CASSPTVYEQYF.

Here the CDR3 DNA reads TGTGCCAGCAGCTTGGGACTAGCGGGGGGGACCGGGGAGCTGTTTTTT. Its protein product is CASSLGLAGGTGELFF. The chain has TRBV5-4 and TRBJ2-2, with 14 bases matching TRBD2. The germline V gene encodes CDR1 SGHNT and CDR2 YYREEE (reference sequence). The CDR3 has 16 residues. V lost 0 bases to trimming and J lost 5 bases; unmatched junction nucleotides: 0.

The gene calls are TRBV5-1 and TRBJ2-7; no firm D call. Germline V gene sequence: CDR1 SGHRS, CDR2 YFSETQ. The CDR3 covers 14 residues. V shed 1 base and J shed 4 bases, with 12 bases lying between them. The CDR3 DNA is TGCGCCAGCAGCTTGACGACATCTTCTTACGAGCAGTACTTC. It codes for CASSLTTSSYEQYF.

The CDR3 DNA reads as TGTGCCAGCTCCCGAGCCGGGACAACTAATGAAAAACTGTTTTTT. As protein: CASSRAGTTNEKLFF. The chain uses TRBV27 and TRBJ1-4; no firm D call. From germline, CDR1 is MNHEY and CDR2 SMNVEV (reference sequence). V dropped 8 bases and J dropped 0 bases, with 13 bases sitting between them. CDR3 length: 15 residues.

V gene TRBV2 combines with J gene TRBJ1-1, with D possibly being TRBD1 (6 bases). The germline V gene encodes CDR1 SNHLY and CDR2 FYNNEI. The CDR3 loop spans 14 amino acids. Trimming pared 8 bases from V and 7 bases from J, leaving 20 bases between. The CDR3 here is CASAGTYLRGEAFF. CDR3 nucleotides: TGTGCCAGCGCCGGGACATACCTTCGTGGTGAAGCTTTCTTT.

This chain uses TRBV11-2 with TRBJ2-1; 8 positions agree with TRBD1. The germline gives CDR1 SGHAT, CDR2 FQNNGV. The CDR3 spans 13 residues. Unmatched junction bases numbered 2, after V lost 3 bases and J lost 7 bases. The CDR3 DNA sequence: TGTGCCAGCAGCTTGACAGGGGAAAATGAGCAGTTCTTC. Amino acids: CASSLTGENEQFF.

The chain uses TRBV27 and TRBJ2-3; D call uncertain. The CDR3 has 14 amino acids. V lost 5 bases and J lost 2, with 11 bases in between. The V gene's germline CDR1 is MNHEY and CDR2 SMNVEV (reference sequence). For the CDR3, the DNA is TGTGCCAGCAGTAGGCGGAGTATCACAGATACGCAGTATTTT. As protein: CASSRRSITDTQYF.